This T cell receptor beta chain was sequenced in a study of a mutant IDH1 vaccine in newly diagnosed glioma. The CDR3 has 11 amino acids. V shed 6 bases and J shed 6 bases, with 12 bases lying between them. Germline assignment: CDR1 DFQATT and CDR2 SNEGSKA (reference sequence). Time point noted: week 35, safety follow-up. With topical imiquimod, each dose of the vaccine consisted of 300 ug of mutant IDH1 20-mer peptide. The patients were given eight vaccinations, one each in weeks 1, 3, 5, 7, 11, 15, 19 and 23. As concerns this clone: Antigen unknown.

TCRdb's copy holds only in-frame clones and misses some; the assay was immunoSEQ multiplex PCR. The sample shows about 58,000 clones, 75% to 85% of them seen only once. V and J are TRBV20-1 and TRBJ2-7, with D possibly being TRBD1 (5 bases). The sequencing here drew on PBMCs, taken from a glioma patient whose treatment included an IDH1 peptide vaccine. The TCR sequence derives from a man between 40 and 49 years old with glioma. The CDR3 loop is CSATELTEQYF. The CDR3 nucleotides read TGCAGTGCGACAGAGCTTACCGAGCAGTACTTC.